This entry lists 12 T cell receptor beta chains sequenced from one sample in a study of beta chain features in type 1 diabetes. Study-wide results and caveats: In all four CD4+ subsets, TCRB CDR3 length was significantly, moderately reduced in type 1 diabetes.

Reverse transcribing all isolated RNA meant expressed TCRB transcripts were sequenced. The assay was immunoSEQ multiplex PCR, and TCRdb's table has in-frame clones only and misses some. The sample contains a few hundred thousand clones, 16% of which appear only once. No antigen has been assigned to these receptors. The material sequenced was naive CD4+ T cells from blood. These receptors were taken from a man aged 30-40 years with type 1 diabetes.

In this sample, this clone turned up a few times. The chain recombines TRBV28 with TRBJ2-1, with D tentatively TRBD2 (6 bases). Trimming removed 6 bases at V and 4 bases at J, with 13 bases between. CDR1 and CDR2 from the germline V gene are MDHEN and SYDVKM. The CDR3 loop spans 14 amino acids. CDR3 DNA: TGTGCCAGCAGAACCAGCGGGCCATACAATGAGCAGTTCTTC. This gives the protein CASRTSGPYNEQFF.

The chain carries TRBV7-2 and TRBJ2-1; TRBD1 matches at 9 bases. This CDR3 is 15 amino acids long. Germline V gives CDR1 SGHTA, CDR2 FQGNSA. Trimming cost V 4 bases and J 4 bases; bases outside gene matches: 5. CDR3 region: CASSSDRGSYNEQFF. The CDR3 DNA reads as TGTGCCAGCAGCTCGGACAGGGGAAGTTACAATGAGCAGTTCTTC.

This rearrangement joins TRBV30 to TRBJ1-3; 7 nucleotides agree with TRBD1. The J segment lost 3 bases and the V segment lost 5 bases, leaving 1 base of the junction unmatched. The V gene's germline CDR1 is GTSNPN and CDR2 SVGIG (reference sequence). CDR3 length: 12 amino acids. The CDR3 DNA sequence: TGTGCCTGGGGGACAGATGGAAACACCATATATTTT. Translating it yields CAWGTDGNTIYF.

The chain has TRBV7-2 and TRBJ1-1; D is ambiguous. CDR3 size: 14 residues. Germline V gene lookup returns CDR1 SGHTA and CDR2 FQGNSA. V was clipped by 3 bases and J by 1 base, with 9 bases between them. CDR3 in amino acids: CASSFSGENTEAFF. The CDR3, as DNA: TGTGCCAGCAGCTTTTCCGGGGAGAACACTGAAGCTTTCTTT. Full variable domain (remainder filled in from reference TRBV7-2 and TRBJ1-1): GAGVSQSPSNKVTEKGKDVELRCDPISGHTALYWYRQSLGQGLEFLIYFQGNSAPDKSGLPSDRFSAERTGGSVSTLTIQRTQQEDSAVYLCASSFSGENTEAFFGQGTRLTVV.

V usage is TRBV7-9 and J usage is TRBJ2-3; D is uncertain. There are 14 residues in the CDR3. In germline, CDR1 is SEHNR, CDR2 FQNEAQ (reference sequence). V lost 3 bases and J 6 bases, leaving 13 bases between the germline ends. The CDR3 reads CASSFVSRSDTQYF. CDR3 nucleotides: TGTGCCAGCAGCTTTGTCTCTCGGTCCGATACGCAGTATTTT.

V gene TRBV28 combines with J gene TRBJ2-3; D gene uncertain. V was cut by 3 bases and J by 8 bases, with 9 bases left in between. Looked up from germline, CDR1 is MDHEN and CDR2 is SYDVKM. The CDR3 covers 12 residues. The CDR3 bases are TGTGCCAGCAGTTTGGGATCGGGTACGCAGTATTTT. This encodes CASSLGSGTQYF.

The chain employs TRBV27 and TRBJ2-1, with 14 positions matching TRBD2. J was trimmed by 7 bases and V by 8 bases; bases with no gene match: 4. The germline V gene encodes CDR1 MNHEY and CDR2 SMNVEV (reference sequence). The CDR3 length is 14 residues. This CDR3 is CASAGTSGSNEQFF. CDR3 nucleotides: TGTGCCAGCGCCGGGACTAGCGGGAGTAATGAGCAGTTCTTC.

This clone has just a few counts. V usage is TRBV27 and J usage is TRBJ1-5, with 9 nucleotides matching TRBD1. CDR3 size: 15 residues. V was clipped by 6 bases and J by 3 bases; unmatched bases: 6. The V gene's germline CDR1 is MNHEY and CDR2 SMNVEV (reference sequence). This CDR3 reads CASRRRTGANQPQHF. The CDR3 DNA follows: TGTGCCAGCAGACGGCGGACAGGGGCCAATCAGCCCCAGCATTTT.

The chain is built from TRBV7-2 and TRBJ2-5; TRBD1 matches at 9 bases. The germline CDR1 and CDR2 sequences are SGHTA and FQGNSA. The CDR3 runs 13 residues. V trimming: 4 bases; J trimming: 4 bases; junction bases outside the gene matches: 1. The CDR3 reads CASSSGQGETQYF. CDR3 bases: TGTGCCAGCAGCTCGGGACAGGGAGAGACCCAGTACTTC.

The rearrangement uses TRBV7-9 and TRBJ2-5, with 7 bases aligning to TRBD1. CDR1 is SEHNR, CDR2 FQNEAQ, per germline (reference sequence). J was trimmed by 0 bases and V by 0 bases; bases with no gene match: 10. The CDR3 has 18 amino acids. CDR3 DNA: TGTGCCAGCAGCTTAGCGGTCTCAGGGGGAAGTTACCAAGAGACCCAGTACTTC. This gives the protein CASSLAVSGGSYQETQYF.

This clone has a handful of counts. The chain couples TRBV7-3 to TRBJ2-5; perhaps TRBD2 as D (5 bases). Trimming stripped 5 bases from V and 2 bases from J, with 9 bases between. Germline CDR1 and CDR2: SGHTA and FQGTGA. This CDR3 comprises 13 residues. CDR3 in DNA: TGTGCCAGCAGCCAAGACTATCAAGAGACCCAGTACTTC. As protein: CASSQDYQETQYF.

The table lists this clone with a few counts. The chain employs TRBV25-1 and TRBJ1-2; D is possibly TRBD1 (5 bases). V dropped 3 bases and J dropped 8 bases, with 16 bases sitting between them. The length of the CDR3 is 14 residues. The germline V gene has CDR1 MGHDK and CDR2 SYGVNS. The CDR3 is CASSDQAYRNGYTF. The CDR3 region has the DNA TGTGCCAGCAGTGATCAAGCGTACAGGAACGGCTACACCTTC.